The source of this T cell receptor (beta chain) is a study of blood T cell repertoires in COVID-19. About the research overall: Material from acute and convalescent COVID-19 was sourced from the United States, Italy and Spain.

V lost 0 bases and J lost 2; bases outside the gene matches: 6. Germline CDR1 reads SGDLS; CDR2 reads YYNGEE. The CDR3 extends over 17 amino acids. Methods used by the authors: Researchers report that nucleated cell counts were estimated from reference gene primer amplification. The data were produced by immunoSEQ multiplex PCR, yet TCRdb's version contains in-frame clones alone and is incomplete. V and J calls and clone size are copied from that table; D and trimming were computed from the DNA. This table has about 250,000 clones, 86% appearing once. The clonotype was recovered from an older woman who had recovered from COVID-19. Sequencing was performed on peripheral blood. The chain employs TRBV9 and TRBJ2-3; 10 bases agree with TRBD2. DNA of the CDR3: TGTGCCAGCAGCGTAGTAAGCGGGGGGGCCTACACAGATACGCAGTATTTT. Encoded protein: CASSVVSGGAYTDTQYF.